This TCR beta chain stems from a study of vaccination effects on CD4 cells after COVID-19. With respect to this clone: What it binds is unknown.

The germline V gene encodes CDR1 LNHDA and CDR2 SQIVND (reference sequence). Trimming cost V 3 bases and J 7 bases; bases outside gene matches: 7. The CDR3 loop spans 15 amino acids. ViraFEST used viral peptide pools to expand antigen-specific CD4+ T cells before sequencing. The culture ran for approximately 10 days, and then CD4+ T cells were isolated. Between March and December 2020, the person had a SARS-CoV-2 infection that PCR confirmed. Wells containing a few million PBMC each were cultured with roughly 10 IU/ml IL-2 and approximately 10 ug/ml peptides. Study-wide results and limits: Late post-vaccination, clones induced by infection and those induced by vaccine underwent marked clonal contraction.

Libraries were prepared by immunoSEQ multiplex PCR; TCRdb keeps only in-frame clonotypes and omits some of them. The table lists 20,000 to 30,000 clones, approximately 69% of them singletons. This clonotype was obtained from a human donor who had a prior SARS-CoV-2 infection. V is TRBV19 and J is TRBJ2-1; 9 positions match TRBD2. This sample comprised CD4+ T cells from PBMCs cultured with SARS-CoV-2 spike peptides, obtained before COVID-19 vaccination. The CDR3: CASSILASGENEQFF. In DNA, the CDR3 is TGTGCCAGTAGTATCCTGGCTAGCGGGGAGAATGAGCAGTTCTTC.